This T cell receptor (beta chain) was identified during a study of human T cells and chemical hapten exposure. This CDR3 is 16 amino acids long. Trimming at V came to 2 bases and at J to 3 bases, leaving 6 bases not matched to a gene. Germline-derived CDR1 and CDR2 are MDHEN and SYDVKM. The time point: patch test 1, 2 weeks after DPC sensitization. Treatment in this sample: therapeutic diphenylcyclopropenone sensitization with weekly scalp DPC. TCRdb analysed the RACE reads with MiXCR anew, one entry per CDR3 protein. The data hold about 120,000 distinct CDR3 sequences, with 9% to 13% observed a single time.

This receptor was obtained from a woman aged 45-65 years with alopecia areata. Some clones in this sample may be carry-over from other donors' samples. The chain joins TRBV28 to TRBJ2-7; 11 positions match TRBD2. Sequencing was performed on whole blood, taken in connection with sensitization to the hapten diphenylcyclopropenone (DPC). This chain's CDR3 is CASSLTGTSGRYEQYF. The CDR3 nucleotides are TGTGCCAGCAGTTTAACCGGGACTAGCGGTCGCTACGAGCAGTACTTC.